This passage covers 21 T cell receptor beta chains from one sample sequenced in a study of blood T cell repertoires in COVID-19. The repertoire was sequenced with immunoSEQ multiplex PCR; TCRdb's copy has only in-frame clones and lacks some. Altogether about 250,000 clones are present, 80% to 90% being singletons, with the ten largest covering less than 2.5%. Sequencing used PBMCs or T cells enriched from blood (not recorded which). These receptors came from a woman aged 18-29 years who had recovered from COVID-19.

A remark on this clone: This same CDR3 is encoded by further DNA sequences in the sample. V gene TRBV18 combines with J gene TRBJ2-7; 8 bases map to TRBD1. The CDR3 contains 15 residues. J lost 3 bases, V lost 2 bases, and 6 bases had no gene match. CDR1 KGHSH and CDR2 LQKENI come from the germline V gene. The CDR3 region is CASSPSGQGFYEQYF. In nucleotides, the CDR3 is TGTGCCAGCTCACCATCCGGACAGGGATTCTACGAGCAGTACTTC.

J is TRBJ1-2 and V is TRBV19; 7 bases map to TRBD1. Trimming at V came to 5 bases and at J to 0 bases, leaving 9 bases not matched to a gene. The germline gives CDR1 LNHDA, CDR2 SQIVND (reference sequence). The CDR3 loop spans 16 amino acids. The CDR3 here is CASSASTGLANYGYTF. DNA for the CDR3: TGTGCCAGTAGTGCCTCGACAGGGCTGGCTAACTATGGCTACACCTTC.

CDR3 sequence reads: CASRPGTENTGELFF. In DNA, the CDR3 is TGTGCCAGCAGGCCCGGGACAGAGAACACCGGGGAGCTGTTTTTT. This chain connects TRBV6-5 to TRBJ2-2; 7 bases line up with TRBD1. CDR3 size: 15 residues. Trimming removed 6 bases from V and 1 base from J; junction bases left unmatched: 5. Germline values: CDR1 MNHEY, CDR2 SVGAGI.

The chain combines TRBV7-3 with TRBJ2-2, with 7 nucleotides matching TRBD1. Germline-derived CDR1 and CDR2 are SGHTA and FQGTGA. The length of the CDR3 is 15 residues. Trimming at V came to 2 bases and at J to 5 bases, leaving 5 bases not matched to a gene. CDR3 protein: CASSLEGGLTGELFF. CDR3 in DNA: TGTGCCAGCAGCTTAGAAGGGGGCCTTACCGGGGAGCTGTTTTTT.

CDR3 residues: CASSLQQGTTEAFF. CDR3 DNA sequence: TGTGCCAGCAGTTTACAACAGGGGACCACTGAAGCTTTCTTT. This chain joins TRBV28 and TRBJ1-1, with 7 bases matching TRBD1. The CDR3 extends over 14 amino acids. CDR1 MDHEN and CDR2 SYDVKM come from the germline V gene. V was pared by 2 bases and J by 4 bases, with 4 bases of the junction left unmatched.

The gene calls are TRBV7-9 and TRBJ1-2; TRBD1 matches 7 bases. V shed 10 bases and J 2 bases; nucleotides not matched to a gene: 7. CDR1 is SEHNR, CDR2 FQNEAQ, per germline (reference sequence). The CDR3 length is 13 residues. The CDR3 sequence is CAIPTGVNYGYTF. CDR3 DNA: TGTGCCATACCAACAGGGGTGAACTATGGCTACACCTTC. Looking up the rest from reference TRBV7-9 and TRBJ1-2 gives the full variable domain: DTGVSQNPRHKITKRGQNVTFRCDPISEHNRLYWYRQTLGQGPEFLTYFQNEAQLEKSRLLSDRFSAERPKGSFSTLEIQRTEQGDSAMYLCAIPTGVNYGYTFGSGTRLTVV.

V and J are TRBV28 and TRBJ1-5; no clear D gene. CDR3 size: 12 residues. Germline values: CDR1 MDHEN, CDR2 SYDVKM. Trimming left V 3 bases short and J 2 bases short, with 2 bases between. The CDR3, as DNA: TGTGCCAGCAGTTTCGGCAATCAGCCCCAGCATTTT. As protein: CASSFGNQPQHF.

The chain is built from TRBV21-1 and TRBJ1-1; the D call of TRBD1 is as the table states it, not checked on the DNA. TRBV21-1 is recorded as a pseudogene. This CDR3 has 16 residues. The chain's CDR3 is CASSKSSGGQNTEAFF. The CDR3 DNA follows: TGTGCCAGCAGCAAAAGTAGTGGCGGACAGAACACTGAAGCTTTCTTT.

The gene calls are TRBV9 and TRBJ1-1; 7 bases are shared with TRBD1. The CDR3 extends over 14 amino acids. Per the germline V gene, CDR1 is SGDLS and CDR2 is YYNGEE. The trim removed 5 bases at V and 3 bases at J, leaving 7 bases unmatched. For the CDR3, the DNA is TGTGCCAGCAGAGGGGGCGGATCGGACACTGAAGCTTTCTTT. Amino acid sequence: CASRGGGSDTEAFF.

The V gene is TRBV27, the J gene TRBJ1-2; D may be TRBD1 (5 bases). CDR3 length equals 15 residues. Deletions cut 8 bases from V and 0 bases from J, with 16 bases between. Germline lookup yields CDR1 MNHEY and CDR2 SMNVEV (reference sequence). The chain's CDR3 is CASARQGTPNYGYTF. In nucleotides, the CDR3 is TGTGCCAGCGCCCGCCAGGGCACCCCTAACTATGGCTACACCTTC.

The V gene is TRBV7-9, the J gene TRBJ2-6, with 7 nucleotides matching TRBD1. Germline CDR1 is SEHNR and CDR2 is FQNEAQ (reference sequence). V shed 5 bases and J 3 bases; nucleotides not matched to a gene: 13. The CDR3 length is 18 residues. The CDR3, as DNA: TGTGCCAGCAGCCCATCGACAGGGTTTCAAATTGGGGCCAACGTCCTGACTTTC. Amino acid sequence: CASSPSTGFQIGANVLTF. Full variable domain (remainder filled in from reference TRBV7-9 and TRBJ2-6): DTGVSQNPRHKITKRGQNVTFRCDPISEHNRLYWYRQTLGQGPEFLTYFQNEAQLEKSRLLSDRFSAERPKGSFSTLEIQRTEQGDSAMYLCASSPSTGFQIGANVLTFGAGSRLTVL.

The CDR3 DNA sequence: TGCGCCAGCCAATGGAGGCCTAGCGGGAACACAGATACGCAGTATTTT. Its protein is CASQWRPSGNTDTQYF. The rearrangement links TRBV4-1 to TRBJ2-3, with 9 bases aligning to TRBD2. This CDR3 spans 16 amino acids. With V trimmed by 8 bases and J by 2 bases, 11 bases remained unmatched. CDR1 and CDR2 from the germline V gene are MGHRA and YSYEKL.

The gene calls are TRBV5-5 and TRBJ1-3; D gene uncertain. The germline CDR1 and CDR2 sequences are SGHKS and YYEKEE (reference sequence). There are 15 residues in the CDR3. The V gene lost 1 base and the J gene lost 2 bases, with 10 bases spanning the gap. The CDR3 reads CASSLNPGTGNTIYF. CDR3 coding DNA: TGTGCCAGCAGCTTGAATCCGGGAACTGGAAACACCATATATTTT.

This clone was observed a few times. The rearrangement uses TRBV4-1 and TRBJ1-2; D might be TRBD1 (6 bases). The germline gives CDR1 MGHRA, CDR2 YSYEKL. The CDR3 length is 13 residues. Trimming cost V 2 bases and J 5 bases, with 9 bases left between them. The CDR3 loop reads CASSQTGKYGYTF. In DNA form, the CDR3 reads TGCGCCAGCAGCCAAACAGGGAAATATGGCTACACCTTC.

This chain's CDR3 is CSGEVGTVTSTDTQYF. Here the CDR3 DNA reads TGCAGCGGGGAGGTCGGGACAGTGACTAGCACAGATACGCAGTATTTT. The chain couples TRBV29-1 to TRBJ2-3, with a tentative D call TRBD1 (7 bases). The CDR3 is 16 amino acids. Trimming left V 7 bases short and J 0 bases short, with 20 bases between. The germline V gene encodes CDR1 SQVTM and CDR2 ANQGSEA.

This rearrangement joins TRBV30 to TRBJ1-3, with TRBD1 as a possible D gene (5 bases). Trimming shortened V by 1 base and J by 0 bases, and 13 bases separated the two germline ends. The CDR3 consists of 16 residues. The germline V gene encodes CDR1 GTSNPN and CDR2 SVGIG (reference sequence). The CDR3 nucleotides are TGTGCCTGGAGTGGGTATGGGGCGAGCTCTGGAAACACCATATATTTT. Protein product: CAWSGYGASSGNTIYF.

V and J are TRBV7-6 and TRBJ2-6, with TRBD1 matching over 9 bases. Trimming took 6 bases from V and 3 from J; bases not matched to a gene: 15. The length of the CDR3 is 19 residues. Germline V lookup: CDR1 SGHVS, CDR2 FNYEAQ. The CDR3, as DNA: TGTGCCAGCAGTTCTACACACCGGGACAGGGCAGGTGGGGCCAACGTCCTGACTTTC. It translates to CASSSTHRDRAGGANVLTF. The full variable domain, with the rest looked up from reference TRBV7-6 and TRBJ2-6, is GAGVSQSPRYKVTKRGQDVALRCDPISGHVSLYWYRQALGQGPEFLTYFNYEAQQDKSGLPNDRFSAERPEGSISTLTIQRTEQRDSAMYRCASSSTHRDRAGGANVLTFGAGSRLTVL.

The rearrangement links TRBV5-1 to TRBJ1-3, with TRBD1 identical over 10 bases. After removal of 4 bases from V and 7 bases from J, the junction contained 8 bases not matched to a gene. The germline V gene has CDR1 SGHRS and CDR2 YFSETQ. The CDR3 totals 15 residues. DNA of the CDR3: TGCGCCAGCAGCATGGACAGGGGGATCACGAACACCATATATTTT. As protein: CASSMDRGITNTIYF.

This chain joins TRBV3-1 (or the pseudogene TRBV3-2) and TRBJ2-3; D not certain. The CDR3 loop spans 13 amino acids. V lost 1 base and J lost 5, with 7 bases in between. CDR1 is LGHDT, CDR2 YNNKEL, per germline (reference sequence). The CDR3 sequence is CASSQVLGDTQYF. CDR3 nucleotides: TGTGCCAGCAGCCAAGTTCTAGGAGATACGCAGTATTTT.

The genes are TRBV27 and TRBJ1-1; TRBD1 agrees at 7 bases. Germline loops: CDR1 MNHEY, CDR2 SMNVEV (reference sequence). CDR3 length: 16 residues. V lost 2 bases to trimming and J lost 3 bases; unmatched junction nucleotides: 9. The CDR3 nucleotides read TGTGCCAGCAGTTTAAGGGGGCAGGGGTGGGACACTGAAGCTTTCTTT. Protein: CASSLRGQGWDTEAFF.

The chain carries TRBV18 and TRBJ1-2, with 8 bases matching TRBD1. Unmatched junction bases numbered 10, after V lost 2 bases and J lost 2 bases. The CDR3 consists of 17 residues. Germline-derived CDR1 and CDR2 are KGHSH and LQKENI. Written as DNA, the CDR3 is TGTGCCAGCTCACCAACCCTACAGGGGGTGGCGAACTATGGCTACACCTTC. Protein product: CASSPTLQGVANYGYTF.